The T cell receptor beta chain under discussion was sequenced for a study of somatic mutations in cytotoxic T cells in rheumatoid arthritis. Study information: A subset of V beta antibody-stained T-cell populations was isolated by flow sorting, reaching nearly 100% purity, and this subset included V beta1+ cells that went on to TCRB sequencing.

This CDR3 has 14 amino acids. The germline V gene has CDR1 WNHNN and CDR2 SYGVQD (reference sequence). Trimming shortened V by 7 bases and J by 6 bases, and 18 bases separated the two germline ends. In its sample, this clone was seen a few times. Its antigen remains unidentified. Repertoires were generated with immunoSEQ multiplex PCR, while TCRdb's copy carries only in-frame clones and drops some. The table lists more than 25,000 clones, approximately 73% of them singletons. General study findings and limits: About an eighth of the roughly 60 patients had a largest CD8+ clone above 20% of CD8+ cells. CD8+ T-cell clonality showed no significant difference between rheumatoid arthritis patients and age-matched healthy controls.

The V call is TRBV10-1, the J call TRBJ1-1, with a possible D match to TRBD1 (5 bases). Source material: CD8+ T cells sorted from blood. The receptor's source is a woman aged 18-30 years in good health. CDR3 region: CASTQLGGKPEAFF. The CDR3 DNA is TGCGCCAGCACCCAACTTGGGGGAAAGCCTGAAGCTTTCTTT.